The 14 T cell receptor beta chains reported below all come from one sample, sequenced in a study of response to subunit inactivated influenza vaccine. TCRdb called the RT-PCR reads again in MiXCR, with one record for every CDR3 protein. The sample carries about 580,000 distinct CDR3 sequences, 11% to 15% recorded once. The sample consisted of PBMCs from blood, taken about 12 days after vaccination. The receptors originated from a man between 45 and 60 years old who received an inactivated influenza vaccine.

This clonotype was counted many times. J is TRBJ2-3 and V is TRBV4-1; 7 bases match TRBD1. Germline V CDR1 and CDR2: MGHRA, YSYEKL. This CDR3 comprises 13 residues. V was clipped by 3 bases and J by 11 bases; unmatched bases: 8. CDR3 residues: CASSHALGQEQYF. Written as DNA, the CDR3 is TGCGCCAGCAGCCACGCCCTTGGACAGGAGCAGTATTTT.

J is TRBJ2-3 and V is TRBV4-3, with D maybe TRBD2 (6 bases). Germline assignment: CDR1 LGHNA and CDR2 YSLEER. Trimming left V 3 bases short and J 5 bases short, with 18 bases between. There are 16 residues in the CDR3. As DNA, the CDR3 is TGCGCCAGCAGCCAGCGCTCCTCGTCCGGGGGAGATACGCAGTATTTT. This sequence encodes CASSQRSSSGGDTQYF.

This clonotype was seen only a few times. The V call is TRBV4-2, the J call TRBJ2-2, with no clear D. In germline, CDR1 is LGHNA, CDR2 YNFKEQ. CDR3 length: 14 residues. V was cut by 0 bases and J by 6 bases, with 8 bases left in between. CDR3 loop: CASSQDSAAGELFF. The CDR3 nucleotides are TGTGCCAGCAGCCAAGATTCGGCCGCCGGGGAGCTGTTTTTT.

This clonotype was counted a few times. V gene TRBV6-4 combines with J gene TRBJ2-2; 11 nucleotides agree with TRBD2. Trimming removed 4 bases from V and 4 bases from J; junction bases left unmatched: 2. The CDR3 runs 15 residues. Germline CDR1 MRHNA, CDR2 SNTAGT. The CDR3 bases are TGTGCCAGCAGTGTACTAGCGGGAGTCACCGGGGAGCTGTTTTTT. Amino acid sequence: CASSVLAGVTGELFF.

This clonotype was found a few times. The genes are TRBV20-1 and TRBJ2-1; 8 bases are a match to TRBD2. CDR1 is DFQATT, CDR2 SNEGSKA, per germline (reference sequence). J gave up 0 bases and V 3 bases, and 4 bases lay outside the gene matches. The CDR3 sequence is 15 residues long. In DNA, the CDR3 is TGCAGTGCTAGCAACAGCGGGAGCTCCTACAATGAGCAGTTCTTC. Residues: CSASNSGSSYNEQFF.

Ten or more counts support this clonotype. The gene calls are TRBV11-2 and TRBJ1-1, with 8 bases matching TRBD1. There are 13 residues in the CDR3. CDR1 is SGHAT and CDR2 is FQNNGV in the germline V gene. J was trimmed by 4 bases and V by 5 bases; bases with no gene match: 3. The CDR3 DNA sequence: TGTGCCAGCAGCCCGGACAGGGCCACTGAAGCTTTCTTT. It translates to CASSPDRATEAFF.

Here the CDR3 reads CASSLGSRQGAQAFF. The CDR3 coding sequence is TGCGCCAGCAGCTTGGGGTCGAGACAGGGGGCGCAGGCTTTCTTT. This chain uses TRBV5-1 with TRBJ1-1; TRBD1 matches 10 bases. Germline V gives CDR1 SGHRS, CDR2 YFSETQ. CDR3 length equals 15 residues. The V and J ends lost 0 bases and 11 bases, in that order; junction bases with no gene match: 10.

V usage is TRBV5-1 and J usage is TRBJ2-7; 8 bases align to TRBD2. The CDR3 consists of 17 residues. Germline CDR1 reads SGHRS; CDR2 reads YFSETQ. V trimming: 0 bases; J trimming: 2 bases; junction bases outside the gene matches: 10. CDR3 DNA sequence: TGCGCCAGCAGCTTGGAGGGATATAGCGGGGCCACCTACGAGCAGTACTTC. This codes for CASSLEGYSGATYEQYF.

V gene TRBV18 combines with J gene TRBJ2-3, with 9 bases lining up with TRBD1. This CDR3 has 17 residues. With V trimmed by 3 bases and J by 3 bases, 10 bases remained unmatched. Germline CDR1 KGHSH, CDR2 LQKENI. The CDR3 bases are TGTGCCAGCTCACCCATCCCGGGACAGGGAGGAACAGATACGCAGTATTTT. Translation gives CASSPIPGQGGTDTQYF. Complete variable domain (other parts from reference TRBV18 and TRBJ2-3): NAGVMQNPRHLVRRRGQEARLRCSPMKGHSHVYWYRQLPEEGLKFMVYLQKENIIDESGMPKERFSAEFPKEGPSILRIQQVVRGDSAAYFCASSPIPGQGGTDTQYFGPGTRLTVL.

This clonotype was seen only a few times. The CDR3 nucleotides read TGCAGTGCTAGAGGACTAGCGGGGGGGGGACAAGAGACCCAGTACTTC. Its protein is CSARGLAGGGQETQYF. V is TRBV20-1 and J is TRBJ2-5, with 14 bases matching TRBD2. Germline CDR1 DFQATT, CDR2 SNEGSKA (reference sequence). The V gene end was trimmed by 1 base and the J gene end by 2 bases; junction bases not matched to a gene: 3. This CDR3 comprises 16 residues.

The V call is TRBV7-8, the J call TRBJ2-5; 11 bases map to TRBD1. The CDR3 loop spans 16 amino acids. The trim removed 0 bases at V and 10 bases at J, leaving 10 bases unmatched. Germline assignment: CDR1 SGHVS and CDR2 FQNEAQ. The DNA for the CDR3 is TGTGCCAGCAGCTTAGCGGGGGACAGGGGGTTATTTCGCCAGTACTTC. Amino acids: CASSLAGDRGLFRQYF.

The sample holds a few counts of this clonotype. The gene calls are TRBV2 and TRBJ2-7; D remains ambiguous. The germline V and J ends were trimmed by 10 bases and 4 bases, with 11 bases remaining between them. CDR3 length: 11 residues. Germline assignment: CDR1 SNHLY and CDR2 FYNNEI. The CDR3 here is CATGEVYEQYF. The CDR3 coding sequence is TGTGCCACCGGAGAGGTTTACGAGCAGTACTTC.

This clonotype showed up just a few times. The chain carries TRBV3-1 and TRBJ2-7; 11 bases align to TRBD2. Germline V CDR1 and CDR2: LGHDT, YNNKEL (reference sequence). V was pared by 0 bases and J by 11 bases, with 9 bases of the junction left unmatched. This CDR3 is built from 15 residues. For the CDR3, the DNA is TGTGCCAGCAGCCAAGATGGTGCTAGCGGGGGGTCAGAGTACTTC. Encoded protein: CASSQDGASGGSEYF.

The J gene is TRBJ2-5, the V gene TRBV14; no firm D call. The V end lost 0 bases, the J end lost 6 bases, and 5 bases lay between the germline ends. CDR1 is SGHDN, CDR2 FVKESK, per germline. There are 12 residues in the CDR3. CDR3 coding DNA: TGTGCCAGCAGCCAAGACCCCAAGACCCAGTACTTC. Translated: CASSQDPKTQYF. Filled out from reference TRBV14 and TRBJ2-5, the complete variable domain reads EAGVTQFPSHSVIEKGQTVTLRCDPISGHDNLYWYRRVMGKEIKFLLHFVKESKQDESGMPNNRFLAERTGGTYSTLKVQPAELEDSGVYFCASSQDPKTQYFGPGTRLLVL.